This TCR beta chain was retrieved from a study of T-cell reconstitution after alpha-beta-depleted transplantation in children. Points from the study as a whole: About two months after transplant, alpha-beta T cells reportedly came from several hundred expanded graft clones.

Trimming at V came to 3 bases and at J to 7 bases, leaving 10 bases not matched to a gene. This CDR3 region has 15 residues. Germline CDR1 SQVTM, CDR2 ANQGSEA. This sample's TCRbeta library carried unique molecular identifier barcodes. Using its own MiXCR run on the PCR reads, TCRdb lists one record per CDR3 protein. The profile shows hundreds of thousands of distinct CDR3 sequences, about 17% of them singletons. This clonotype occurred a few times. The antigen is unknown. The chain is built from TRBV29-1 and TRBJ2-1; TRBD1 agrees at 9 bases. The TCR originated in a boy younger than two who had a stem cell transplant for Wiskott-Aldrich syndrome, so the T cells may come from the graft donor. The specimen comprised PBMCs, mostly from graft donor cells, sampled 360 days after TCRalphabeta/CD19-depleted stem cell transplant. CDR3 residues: CSVDPFGTGLNEQFF. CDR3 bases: TGCAGCGTTGATCCGTTCGGGACAGGGCTTAATGAGCAGTTCTTC.